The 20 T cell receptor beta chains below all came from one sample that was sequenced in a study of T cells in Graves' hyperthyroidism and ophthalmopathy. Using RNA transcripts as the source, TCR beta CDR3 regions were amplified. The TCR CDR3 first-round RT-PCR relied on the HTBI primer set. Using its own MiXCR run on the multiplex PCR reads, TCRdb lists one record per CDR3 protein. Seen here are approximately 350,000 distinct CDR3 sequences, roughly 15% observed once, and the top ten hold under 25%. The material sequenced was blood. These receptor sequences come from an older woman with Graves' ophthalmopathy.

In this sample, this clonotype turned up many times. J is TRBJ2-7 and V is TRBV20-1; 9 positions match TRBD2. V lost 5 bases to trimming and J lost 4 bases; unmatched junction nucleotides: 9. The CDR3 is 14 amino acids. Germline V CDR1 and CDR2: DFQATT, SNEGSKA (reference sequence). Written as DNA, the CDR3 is TGCAGTGCTTCCCCGGTTAGCGGGAGTTACGAGCAGTACTTC. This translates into CSASPVSGSYEQYF.

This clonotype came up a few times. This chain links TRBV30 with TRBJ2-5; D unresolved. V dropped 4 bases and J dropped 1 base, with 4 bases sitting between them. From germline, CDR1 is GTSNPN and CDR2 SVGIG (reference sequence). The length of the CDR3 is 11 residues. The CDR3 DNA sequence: TGTGCCTGGACGGTCCAAGAGACCCAGTACTTC. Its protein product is CAWTVQETQYF.

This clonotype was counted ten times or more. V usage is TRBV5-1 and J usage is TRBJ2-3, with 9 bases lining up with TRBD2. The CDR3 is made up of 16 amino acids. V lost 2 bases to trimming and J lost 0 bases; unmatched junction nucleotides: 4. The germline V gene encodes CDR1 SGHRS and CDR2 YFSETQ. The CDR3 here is CASSFSLAGSTDTQYF. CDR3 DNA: TGCGCCAGCAGCTTCTCACTAGCGGGCAGCACAGATACGCAGTATTTT.

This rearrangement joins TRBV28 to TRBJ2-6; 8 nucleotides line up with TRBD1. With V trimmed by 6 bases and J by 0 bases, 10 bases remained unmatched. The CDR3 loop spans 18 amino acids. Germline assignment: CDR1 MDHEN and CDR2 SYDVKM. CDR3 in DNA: TGTGCCAGCAGCCGAACCGGGACAGGTGACTCTGGGGCCAACGTCCTGACTTTC. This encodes CASSRTGTGDSGANVLTF.

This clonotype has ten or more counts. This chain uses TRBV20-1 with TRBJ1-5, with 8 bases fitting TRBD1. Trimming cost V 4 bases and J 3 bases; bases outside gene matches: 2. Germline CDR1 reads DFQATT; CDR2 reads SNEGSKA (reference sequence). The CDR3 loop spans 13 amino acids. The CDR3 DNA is TGCAGTGCTAACAGGGGGGACAATCAGCCCCAGCATTTT. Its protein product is CSANRGDNQPQHF.

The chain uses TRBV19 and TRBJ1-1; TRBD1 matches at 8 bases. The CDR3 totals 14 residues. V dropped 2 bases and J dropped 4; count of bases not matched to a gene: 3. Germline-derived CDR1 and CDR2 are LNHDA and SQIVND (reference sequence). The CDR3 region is CASSIQGAPTEAFF. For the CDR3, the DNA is TGTGCCAGTAGTATACAGGGGGCGCCCACTGAAGCTTTCTTT.

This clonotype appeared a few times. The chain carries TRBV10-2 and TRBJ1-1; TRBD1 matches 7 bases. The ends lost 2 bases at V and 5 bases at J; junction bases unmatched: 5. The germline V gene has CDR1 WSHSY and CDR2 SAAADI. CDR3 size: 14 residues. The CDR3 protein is CASSERQGGTEAFF. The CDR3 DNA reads TGCGCCAGCAGTGAGCGACAGGGAGGGACTGAAGCTTTCTTT.

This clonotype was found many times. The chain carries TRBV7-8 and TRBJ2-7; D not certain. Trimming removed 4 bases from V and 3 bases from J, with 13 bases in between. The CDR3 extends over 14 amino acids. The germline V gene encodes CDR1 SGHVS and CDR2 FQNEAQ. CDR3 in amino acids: CASSSRQVFYEQYF. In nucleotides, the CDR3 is TGTGCCAGCAGCTCGCGCCAGGTTTTCTACGAGCAGTACTTC.

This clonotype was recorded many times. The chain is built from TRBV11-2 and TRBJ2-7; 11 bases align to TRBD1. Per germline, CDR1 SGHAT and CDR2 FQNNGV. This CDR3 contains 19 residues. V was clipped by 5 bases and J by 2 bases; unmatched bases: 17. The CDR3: CASSPISRDRGNKTYEQYF. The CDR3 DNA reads TGTGCCAGCAGCCCCATATCTCGGGACAGGGGGAACAAGACCTACGAGCAGTACTTC.

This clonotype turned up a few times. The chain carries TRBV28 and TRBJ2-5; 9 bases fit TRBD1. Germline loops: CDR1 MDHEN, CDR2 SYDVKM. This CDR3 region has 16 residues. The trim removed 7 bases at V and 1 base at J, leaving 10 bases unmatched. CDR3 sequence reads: CASTRAGTGPQETQYF. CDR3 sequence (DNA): TGTGCCAGCACTCGTGCCGGGACAGGGCCCCAAGAGACCCAGTACTTC.

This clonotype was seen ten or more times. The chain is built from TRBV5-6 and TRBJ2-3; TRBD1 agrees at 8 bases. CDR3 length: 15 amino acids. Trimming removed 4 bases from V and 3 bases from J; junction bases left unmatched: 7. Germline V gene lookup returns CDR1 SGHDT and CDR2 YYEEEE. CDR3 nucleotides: TGTGCCAGCAGCACCCTACAGGGGGGTACAGATACGCAGTATTTT. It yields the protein CASSTLQGGTDTQYF.

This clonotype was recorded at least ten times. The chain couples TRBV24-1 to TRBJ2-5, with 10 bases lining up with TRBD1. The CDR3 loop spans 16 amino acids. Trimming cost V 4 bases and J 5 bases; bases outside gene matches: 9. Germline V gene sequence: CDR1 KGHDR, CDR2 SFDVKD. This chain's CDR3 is CATSDPLTGGAETQYF. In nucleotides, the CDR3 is TGTGCCACCAGTGACCCTCTGACAGGGGGCGCGGAGACCCAGTACTTC.

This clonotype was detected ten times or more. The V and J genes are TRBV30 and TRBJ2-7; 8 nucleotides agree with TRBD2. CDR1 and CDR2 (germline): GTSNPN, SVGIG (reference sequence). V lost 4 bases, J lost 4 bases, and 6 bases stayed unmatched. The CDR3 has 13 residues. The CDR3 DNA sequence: TGTGCCTGGAACGGGAGGGCCGGGTACGAGCAGTACTTC. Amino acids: CAWNGRAGYEQYF.

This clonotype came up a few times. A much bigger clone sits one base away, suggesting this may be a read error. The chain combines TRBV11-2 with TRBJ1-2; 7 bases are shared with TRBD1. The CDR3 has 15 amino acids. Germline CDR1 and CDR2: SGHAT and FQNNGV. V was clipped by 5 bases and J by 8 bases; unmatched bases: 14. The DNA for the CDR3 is TGTGCCAGCAGCCCTACCCGTGCACAGGGGCACGGCTACACCTTC. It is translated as CASSPTRAQGHGYTF.

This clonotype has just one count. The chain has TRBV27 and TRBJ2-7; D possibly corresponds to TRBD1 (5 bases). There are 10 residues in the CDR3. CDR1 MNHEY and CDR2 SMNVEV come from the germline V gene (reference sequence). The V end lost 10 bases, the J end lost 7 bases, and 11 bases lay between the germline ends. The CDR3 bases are TGTGCCAACAGGACGGAGGAGCAGTACTTC. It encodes CANRTEEQYF.

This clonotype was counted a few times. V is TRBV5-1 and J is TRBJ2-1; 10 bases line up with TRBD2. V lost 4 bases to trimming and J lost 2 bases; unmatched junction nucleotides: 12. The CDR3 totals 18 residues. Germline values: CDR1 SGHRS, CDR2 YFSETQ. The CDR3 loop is CASSHSGTSVGTYNEQFF. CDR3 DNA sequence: TGCGCCAGCAGCCATTCCGGGACTAGCGTGGGGACCTACAATGAGCAGTTCTTC.

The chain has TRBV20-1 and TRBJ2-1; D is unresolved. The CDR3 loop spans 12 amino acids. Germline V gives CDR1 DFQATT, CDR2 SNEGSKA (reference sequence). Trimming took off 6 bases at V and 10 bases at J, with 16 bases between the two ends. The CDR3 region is CSAKDPVREQFF. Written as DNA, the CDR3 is TGCAGTGCCAAGGACCCGGTGAGGGAGCAGTTCTTC.

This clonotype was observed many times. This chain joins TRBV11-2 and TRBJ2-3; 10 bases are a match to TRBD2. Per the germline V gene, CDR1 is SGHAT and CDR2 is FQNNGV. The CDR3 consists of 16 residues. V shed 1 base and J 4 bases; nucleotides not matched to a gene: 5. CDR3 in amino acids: CASSLALAGVSDTQYF. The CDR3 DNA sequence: TGTGCCAGCAGCTTAGCGCTAGCGGGAGTTTCAGATACGCAGTATTTT.

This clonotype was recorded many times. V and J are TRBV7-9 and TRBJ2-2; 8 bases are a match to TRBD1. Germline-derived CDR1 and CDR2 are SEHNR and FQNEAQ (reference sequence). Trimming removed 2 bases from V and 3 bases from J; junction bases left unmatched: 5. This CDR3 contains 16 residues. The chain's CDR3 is CASSLSGGAYTGELFF. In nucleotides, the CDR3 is TGTGCCAGCAGCTTATCAGGGGGCGCCTACACCGGGGAGCTGTTTTTT. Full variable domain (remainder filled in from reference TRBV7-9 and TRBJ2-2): DTGVSQNPRHKITKRGQNVTFRCDPISEHNRLYWYRQTLGQGPEFLTYFQNEAQLEKSRLLSDRFSAERPKGSFSTLEIQRTEQGDSAMYLCASSLSGGAYTGELFFGEGSRLTVL.

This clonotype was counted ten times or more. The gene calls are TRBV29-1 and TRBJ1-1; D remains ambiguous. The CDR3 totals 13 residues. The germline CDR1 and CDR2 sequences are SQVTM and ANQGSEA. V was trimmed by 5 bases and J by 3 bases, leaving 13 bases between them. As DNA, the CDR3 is TGCAGCGTTCTGCGGGGATGGGACACTGAAGCTTTCTTT. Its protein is CSVLRGWDTEAFF. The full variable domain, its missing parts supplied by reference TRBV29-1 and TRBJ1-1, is SAVISQKPSRDICQRGTSLTIQCQVDSQVTMMFWYRQQPGQSLTLIATANQGSEATYESGFVIDKFPISRPNLTFSTLTVSNMSPEDSSIYLCSVLRGWDTEAFFGQGTRLTVV.